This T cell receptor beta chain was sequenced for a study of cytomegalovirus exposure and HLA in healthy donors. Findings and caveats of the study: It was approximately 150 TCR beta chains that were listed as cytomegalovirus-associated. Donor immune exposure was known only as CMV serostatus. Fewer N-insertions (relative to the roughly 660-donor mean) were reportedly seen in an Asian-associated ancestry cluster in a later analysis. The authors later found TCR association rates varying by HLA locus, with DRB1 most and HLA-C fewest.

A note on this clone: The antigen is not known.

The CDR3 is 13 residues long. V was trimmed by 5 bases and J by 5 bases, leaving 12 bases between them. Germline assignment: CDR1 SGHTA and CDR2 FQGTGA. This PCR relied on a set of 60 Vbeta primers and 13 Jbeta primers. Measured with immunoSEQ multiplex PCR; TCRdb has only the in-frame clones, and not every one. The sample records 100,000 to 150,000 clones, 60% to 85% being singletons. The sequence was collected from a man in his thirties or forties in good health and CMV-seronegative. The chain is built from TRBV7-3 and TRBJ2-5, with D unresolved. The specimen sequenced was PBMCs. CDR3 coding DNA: TGTGCCAGCAGCCCTCACGTCCAGGAGACCCAGTACTTC. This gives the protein CASSPHVQETQYF.